The 3 T cell receptor beta chains presented below share a single source sample, sequenced in a study of shared T cell receptors in the human thymus. This table comes from immunoSEQ multiplex PCR, and its TCRdb copy is limited to in-frame clones, with some not included. In the table there are hundreds of thousands of clones, about 80% of which are singletons. The same specimen was also included in a second study, on human thymus T cells.

Sequencing used thymocytes. The receptors derive from a boy under three years old with a congenital heart defect.

The V gene is TRBV6-1, the J gene TRBJ1-2; TRBD1 aligns across 9 bases. The J segment lost 6 bases and the V segment lost 8 bases, leaving 7 bases of the junction unmatched. The CDR3 covers 13 residues. Germline lookup yields CDR1 MNHNS and CDR2 SASEGT. CDR3 residues: CASRAGQGDGYTF. CDR3 sequence (DNA): TGTGCCAGCCGCGCGGGACAGGGTGATGGCTACACCTTC.

The chain carries TRBV4-3 and TRBJ1-4; D remains ambiguous. Germline V gene sequence: CDR1 LGHNA, CDR2 YSLEER. This CDR3 region has 17 residues. V lost 1 base and J 0 bases, leaving 12 bases between the germline ends. DNA of the CDR3: TGCGCCAGCAGCCAAGGCCCCAGGTCGGCAACTAATGAAAAACTGTTTTTT. Its translation: CASSQGPRSATNEKLFF.

The gene calls are TRBV13 and TRBJ1-2; D is uncertain. The germline CDR1 and CDR2 sequences are PRHDT and FYEKMQ (reference sequence). The V and J ends lost 5 bases and 0 bases respectively, with 13 bases between them. This CDR3 has 15 amino acids. This chain's CDR3 is CASSRRGASNYGYTF. In DNA form, the CDR3 reads TGTGCCAGCAGCCGCCGGGGTGCCTCTAACTATGGCTACACCTTC.